This is a list of T cell receptor beta chains from one sample in a study of blood T cell repertoires in COVID-19. Measured with immunoSEQ multiplex PCR; TCRdb has only the in-frame clones, and not every one. The sample lists 200,000 to 250,000 clones, more than 70% occurring once. Sequencing was done on a sample of peripheral blood. The receptor source for this set is a woman aged 30 to 39 with COVID-19, enrolled during active disease. Both conserved end residues are part of each CDR3. Each record gives: D gene, V gene, clone size, J gene, CDR3 DNA, CDR3 protein. A D gene is named only where the DNA matches it firmly. Clone size, where shown, is once, few, many, or a class for clones that have expanded.

TRBD1	TRBV28	.	TRBJ1-1	TGTGCCACCAACTCCATCGGGACAGGGGGCGCGGAAGGCACTGAAGCTTTCTTT	CATNSIGTGGAEGTEAFF
TRBD2	TRBV6-2/TRBV6-3	.	TRBJ2-1	TGTGCCAGCAGTTATTCTACAGGGGCTAGCGGGAGGTACAATGAGCAGTTCTTC	CASSYSTGASGRYNEQFF
.	TRBV27	.	TRBJ1-1	TGTGCCAGCAGTTTTCTTTTCGCTCGGGGCACTGAAGCTTTCTTT	CASSFLFARGTEAFF
TRBD2	TRBV11-2	few	TRBJ2-5	TGTGCCAGCAGCTTAGGGGGGGGACGTATGCAAGAGACCCAGTACTTC	CASSLGGGRMQETQYF
.	TRBV7-9	.	TRBJ2-1	TGTGCCAGCAGCTTAGGGTATGGTTCCACAGGGACGTCCTACAATGAGCAGTTCTTC	CASSLGYGSTGTSYNEQFF
.	TRBV6-2/TRBV6-3	.	TRBJ1-1	TGTGCCAGCAGTTATTACGGGGGCACTGAAGCTTTCTTT	CASSYYGGTEAFF
.	TRBV4-1	once	TRBJ2-6	TGCGCCAGCAGCCAGGCCCCCCCTGGGGCCAACGTCCTGACTTTC	CASSQAPPGANVLTF
.	TRBV6-2/TRBV6-3	.	TRBJ2-2	TGTGCCAGCAGTACCCCGGGACACCGGGCCGGGGAGCTGTTTTTT	CASSTPGHRAGELFF
TRBD1	TRBV4-3	.	TRBJ1-4	TGCGCCAGCACCGCGACCGCGCAGGGGGGCGGAAAACTGTTTTTT	CASTATAQGGGKLFF
TRBD2	TRBV15	few	TRBJ2-2	TGTGCCACCAGCAGAGGCCTAGCGGGAGTCACCGGGGAGCTGTTTTTT	CATSRGLAGVTGELFF
TRBD2	TRBV18	once	TRBJ2-1	TGTGCCAGCTCACGACTCTGGACTAGCGGGCTGAATGAGCAGTTCTTC	CASSRLWTSGLNEQFF
TRBD2	TRBV7-9	.	TRBJ2-3	TGTGCCAGCAGCTTAGGATTAGCGGGAGGGGCGACAGATACGCAGTATTTT	CASSLGLAGGATDTQYF
TRBD1	TRBV5-8	.	TRBJ2-2	TGTGCCAGCAGCTTGGGGACAGGGAACACCGGGGAGCTGTTTTTT	CASSLGTGNTGELFF
TRBD1	TRBV16	.	TRBJ1-6	TGTGCCAGCAGCACGGGGGACAGGGTCTTTTCACCCCTCCACTTT	CASSTGDRVFSPLHF
.	TRBV11-2	.	TRBJ1-6	TGTGCCAGCAGCTCGTCGGGGTCCTATAATTCACCCCTCCACTTT	CASSSSGSYNSPLHF
TRBD1	TRBV10-3	.	TRBJ2-5	TGTGCCATCGGGGACAGTAGGGAGACCCAGTACTTC	CAIGDSRETQYF
TRBD1	TRBV7-9	few	TRBJ1-1	TGTGCCAGCAGCTTAGGACACGGGGGACAGTTGGAAGCTTTCTTT	CASSLGHGGQLEAFF
TRBD1	TRBV28	.	TRBJ1-5	TGTGCCAGCAGTTTGGGACAGTTTCTCCAGCATTTT	CASSLGQFLQHF
.	TRBV2	.	TRBJ1-5	TGTGCCAGCAGTGGGTCACCAGGCAGTGTCCAGCATTTT	CASSGSPGSVQHF
TRBD1	TRBV18	.	TRBJ1-1	TGTGCCAGCTCACCGGACAGGGCGGGCACTGAAGCTTTCTTT	CASSPDRAGTEAFF
TRBD1	TRBV9	.	TRBJ2-5	TGTGCCAGCAGCGACTACGACCAGGGGGTAGGAGAGACCCAGTACTTC	CASSDYDQGVGETQYF
.	TRBV12-3/TRBV12-4	.	TRBJ1-4	TGTGCCAGCAGTTTTGGACCGGAGGGGAAACTGTTTTTT	CASSFGPEGKLFF
TRBD1	TRBV9	.	TRBJ2-7	TGTGCCAGCAGCAAAGGGACAGGGGAGTTCGAGCAGTACTTC	CASSKGTGEFEQYF
TRBD2	TRBV11-3	.	TRBJ2-3	TGTGCCAGCAGCTTGAAGGTCGCGGGAGTGAGCACAGATACGCAGTATTTT	CASSLKVAGVSTDTQYF
TRBD1	TRBV4-3	once	TRBJ1-1	TGCGCCAGCAGCCCATCGAGACAGGGGCCGAACACTGAAGCTTTCTTT	CASSPSRQGPNTEAFF
TRBD1	TRBV5-8	.	TRBJ2-6	TGTGCCAGCAGCCACTCCGCTGACAGGGTTTCTGGGGCCAACGTCCTGACTTTC	CASSHSADRVSGANVLTF
.	TRBV4-1	.	TRBJ1-6	TGCGCCAGCAGCCAAGAGGGCAGGGGTTCACCCCTCCACTTT	CASSQEGRGSPLHF
TRBD2	TRBV2	.	TRBJ2-3	TGTGCCAGCAGTGAAGAAGGCGGGGGTTGGGCAGATACGCAGTATTTT	CASSEEGGGWADTQYF
.	TRBV20-1	.	TRBJ1-5	TGCAGTGCTAGTCGGGACACCGGCGGTGGGGGTAATCAGCCCCAGCATTTT	CSASRDTGGGGNQPQHF
.	TRBV6-1	.	TRBJ2-3	TGTGCCAGCAGTGGGGTTACAGGGCGTGATTCGGATACGCAGTATTTT	CASSGVTGRDSDTQYF
.	TRBV4-1	.	TRBJ2-5	TGCGCCAGCAGCCAAGTCGAGCGTCAAGAGACCCAGTACTTC	CASSQVERQETQYF
.	TRBV7-2	.	TRBJ2-2	TGTGCCAGCAGCTTCCGGGGAGCCGGGGAGCTGTTTTTT	CASSFRGAGELFF
TRBD1	TRBV13	.	TRBJ2-3	TGTGCCAGCAGCTTAGTGGGACAGAGTACAGATACGCAGTATTTT	CASSLVGQSTDTQYF
.	TRBV7-2	once	TRBJ2-3	TGTGCCAGCAGCTCTAGGGGAGGAGATACGCAGTATTTT	CASSSRGGDTQYF
.	TRBV5-4	.	TRBJ2-1	TGTGCCAGCAGCCTCGCTGGCGGACTCTACAATGAGCAGTTCTTC	CASSLAGGLYNEQFF
TRBD1	TRBV5-6	once	TRBJ1-4	TGTGCCAGCAGCTGGGACAGGGGGATGGTGGATGAAAAACTGTTTTTT	CASSWDRGMVDEKLFF